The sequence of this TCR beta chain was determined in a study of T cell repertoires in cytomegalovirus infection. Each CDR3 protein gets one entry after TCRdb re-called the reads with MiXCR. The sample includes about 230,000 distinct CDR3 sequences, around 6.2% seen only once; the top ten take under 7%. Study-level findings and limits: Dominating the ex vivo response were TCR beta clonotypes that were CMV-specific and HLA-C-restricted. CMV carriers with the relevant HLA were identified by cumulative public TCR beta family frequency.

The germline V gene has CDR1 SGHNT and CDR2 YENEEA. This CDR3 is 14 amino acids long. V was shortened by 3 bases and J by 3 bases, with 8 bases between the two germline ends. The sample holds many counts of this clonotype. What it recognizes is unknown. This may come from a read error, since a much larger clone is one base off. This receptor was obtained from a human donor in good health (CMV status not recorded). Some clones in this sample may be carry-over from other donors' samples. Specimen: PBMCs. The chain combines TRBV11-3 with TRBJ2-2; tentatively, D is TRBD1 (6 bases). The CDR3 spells CASSLDSYTGELFF. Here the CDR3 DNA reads TGTGCCAGCAGCTTGGACAGTTACACCGGGGAGCTGTTTTTT.